This entry concerns a single T cell receptor beta chain. The antigen is undetermined. The sorted regulatory T cells were CD4+, CD25-high and CD127-low, with genomic DNA sequenced. The V and J ends lost 4 bases and 5 bases, in that order; junction bases with no gene match: 9. Per the germline V gene, CDR1 is KGHSH and CDR2 is LQKENI. There are 16 residues in the CDR3. The sample comes from a study of regulatory and conventional T cells in RAG deficiency. Study outcomes and limitations: Omenn patients showed >90% Treg-Tconv overlap and shorter CDR3 lengths. Compared with controls, unique Treg TCR beta sequences dropped around 110-fold in Omenn syndrome and CID/AS.

TCRdb's copy holds only in-frame clones and misses some; the assay was immunoSEQ multiplex PCR. Of about 28,000 clones in the sample, about 89% were seen once. The same specimen was also included in a second study, on regulatory T cells. That report adds: Primers: 52 TRBV forward and 13 TRBJ reverse. Regulatory T cells showed the strongest V-J pair restriction and V/J gene skewing among patient repertoires.

Sequencing was done on a sample of Tregs sorted from blood. The gene calls are TRBV18 and TRBJ2-2, with 8 nucleotides matching TRBD1. This sequence was found in a human donor in good health. The CDR3 region is CASSRGAGTGTGELFF. For the CDR3, the DNA is TGTGCCAGCTCACGGGGAGCCGGGACAGGTACCGGGGAGCTGTTTTTT.